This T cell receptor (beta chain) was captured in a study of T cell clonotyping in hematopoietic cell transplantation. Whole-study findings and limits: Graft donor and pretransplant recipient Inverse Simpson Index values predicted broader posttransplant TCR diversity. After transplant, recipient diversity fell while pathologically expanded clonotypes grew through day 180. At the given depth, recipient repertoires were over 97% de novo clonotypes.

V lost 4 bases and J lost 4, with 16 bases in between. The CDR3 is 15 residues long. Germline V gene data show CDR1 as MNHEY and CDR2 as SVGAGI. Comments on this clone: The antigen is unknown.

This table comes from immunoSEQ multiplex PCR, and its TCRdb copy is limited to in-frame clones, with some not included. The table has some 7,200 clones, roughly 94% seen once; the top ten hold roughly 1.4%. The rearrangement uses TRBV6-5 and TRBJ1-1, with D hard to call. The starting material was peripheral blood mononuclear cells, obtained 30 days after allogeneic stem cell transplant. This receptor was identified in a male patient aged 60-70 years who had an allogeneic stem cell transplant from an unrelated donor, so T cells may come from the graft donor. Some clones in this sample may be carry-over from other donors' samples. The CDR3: CASSLRAGRSTEAFF. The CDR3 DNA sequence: TGTGCCAGCAGTTTAAGGGCAGGCCGGAGCACTGAAGCTTTCTTT.